This T cell receptor (beta chain) was sequenced in a study of blood T cell repertoires in COVID-19. Looking at the study overall: Whether acute or convalescent, the COVID-19 samples came from the United States, Italy and Spain. PBMCs, B-cell-depleted T cells, or T cells provided the cDNA or gDNA that made up the material.

Some clones are missing from TCRdb's copy, which holds only in-frame ones; the method was immunoSEQ multiplex PCR. The data hold approximately 97,000 clones, with 85% observed a single time. As for this clone: Other nucleotide sequences from this sample produce the same CDR3.

This sequence originates from a man at least 80 years old with acute or convalescent COVID-19. Sample: peripheral blood.

CDR3 nucleotide sequence: TGTGCCAGCAGCCAAGGACAGGGCCGAACAGATACGCAGTATTTT. Translating it yields CASSQGQGRTDTQYF. The V gene is TRBV7-3, the J gene TRBJ2-3; 8 bases are a match to TRBD1. The CDR3 contains 15 residues. Germline-derived CDR1 and CDR2 are SGHTA and FQGTGA. V shed 5 bases, J shed 3 bases, and the junction held 7 bases outside the gene matches.